These 14 T cell receptor beta chains came from one sample sequenced in a study of blood T cell repertoires in COVID-19. Some clones are missing from TCRdb's copy, which holds only in-frame ones; the method was immunoSEQ multiplex PCR. The data show about 45,000 clones, roughly 90% seen once. The material sequenced was peripheral blood. These receptors came from a human donor in a cohort sampled during active COVID-19.

CDR3 protein: CASSLVQGVNSPLHF. The CDR3 nucleotides are TGTGCCAGCAGCTTAGTACAGGGCGTGAATTCACCCCTCCACTTT. V and J are TRBV7-2 and TRBJ1-6, with D possibly TRBD1 on 6 matching bases. This CDR3 spans 15 amino acids. Germline values: CDR1 SGHTA, CDR2 FQGNSA. V shed 1 base and J shed 7 bases, with 11 bases lying between them.

This sequence joins TRBV29-1 and TRBJ2-7; TRBD2 aligns across 13 bases. The trim removed 4 bases at V and 6 bases at J, leaving 3 bases unmatched. Germline V CDR1 and CDR2: SQVTM, ANQGSEA. CDR3 length: 13 residues. The CDR3 DNA reads as TGCAGCGTTGGACTAGCGGGAGGAACCGAGCAGTACTTC. Translated: CSVGLAGGTEQYF.

This chain uses TRBV4-3 with TRBJ2-1, with 8 nucleotides matching TRBD2. This CDR3 contains 15 residues. Unmatched junction bases numbered 12, after V lost 5 bases and J lost 9 bases. Germline CDR1 LGHNA, CDR2 YSLEER. CDR3 amino acids: CASSVQRGPVSEQFF. The CDR3 DNA follows: TGCGCCAGCAGCGTCCAGCGGGGGCCCGTATCTGAGCAGTTCTTC.

This chain joins TRBV27 and TRBJ1-6; D remains unclear. Trimming took off 5 bases at V and 9 bases at J, with 17 bases between the two ends. The CDR3 is made up of 15 amino acids. Germline CDR1 and CDR2: MNHEY and SMNVEV (reference sequence). The chain's CDR3 is CASSQNDRRGSPLHF. The DNA of the CDR3 is TGTGCCAGCAGTCAAAACGACCGAAGAGGTTCACCCCTCCACTTT.

The J gene is TRBJ1-4, the V gene TRBV5-1; 10 nucleotides agree with TRBD1. V was pared by 0 bases and J by 9 bases, with 5 bases of the junction left unmatched. Germline V gives CDR1 SGHRS, CDR2 YFSETQ. The CDR3 covers 15 residues. CDR3 sequence (DNA): TGCGCCAGCAGCTTGGCCCCGGGACAGGGGAAAAAACTGTTTTTT. Its translation: CASSLAPGQGKKLFF.

This chain uses TRBV6-2 or TRBV6-3 with TRBJ2-7; 10 bases map to TRBD2. Germline V gives CDR1 MNHEY, CDR2 SVGEGT. The V and J ends lost 0 bases and 6 bases, in that order; junction bases with no gene match: 2. CDR3 length: 14 amino acids. CDR3 region: CASSYSGLASEQYF. The CDR3 DNA is TGTGCCAGCAGTTACTCGGGACTAGCGAGCGAGCAGTACTTC.

This chain links TRBV13 with TRBJ1-2, with D uncertain. V lost 2 bases to trimming and J lost 4 bases, with 11 bases between them. CDR1 and CDR2 from the germline V gene are PRHDT and FYEKMQ (reference sequence). The CDR3 has 14 amino acids. Here the CDR3 DNA reads TGTGCCAGCAGCTTATCGCGGCCTCTCTATGGCTACACCTTC. It codes for CASSLSRPLYGYTF.

The chain links TRBV27 to TRBJ2-2, with D perhaps TRBD1 (5 bases). From germline, CDR1 is MNHEY and CDR2 SMNVEV (reference sequence). The ends were cut back, 6 bases at V and 5 bases at J, with 7 bases in the middle. The CDR3 covers 12 residues. DNA for the CDR3: TGTGCCAGCAGGGGGCTAACCGGGGAGCTGTTTTTT. This gives the protein CASRGLTGELFF.

The chain recombines TRBV2 with TRBJ1-2, with a weak D call TRBD1 (6 bases). Germline CDR1 reads SNHLY; CDR2 reads FYNNEI. The CDR3 sequence is 13 residues long. V lost 7 bases and J lost 7, with 16 bases in between. The CDR3 nucleotides are TGTGCCAGCACCTCGACAGGTCTATTTGGCTACACCTTC. Translating it yields CASTSTGLFGYTF. Together with reference TRBV2 and TRBJ1-2, the CDR3 gives the full variable domain: EPEVTQTPSHQVTQMGQEVILRCVPISNHLYFYWYRQILGQKVEFLVSFYNNEISEKSEIFDDQFSVERPDGSNFTLKIRSTKLEDSAMYFCASTSTGLFGYTFGSGTRLTVV.

The chain carries TRBV19 and TRBJ1-1; D gene ambiguous. The CDR3 spans 15 residues. V lost 6 bases to trimming and J lost 1 base, with 15 bases between them. The germline V gene encodes CDR1 LNHDA and CDR2 SQIVND (reference sequence). CDR3 loop: CASRNGGRRNTEAFF. The DNA for the CDR3 is TGTGCCAGTAGAAATGGCGGCAGACGGAACACTGAAGCTTTCTTT.

CDR3 DNA sequence: TGTGCCAGCTCACCGGGCCGAACCGGGGAGCTGTTTTTT. The encoded protein is CASSPGRTGELFF. The chain couples TRBV18 to TRBJ2-2; D gene unclear. The germline gives CDR1 KGHSH, CDR2 LQKENI. The V end was cut by 3 bases, the J end by 5 bases, with 7 bases between. This CDR3 is 13 amino acids long.

The chain combines TRBV4-2 with TRBJ2-3; weak D call: TRBD1 (5 bases). The CDR3 consists of 17 residues. The germline V gene has CDR1 LGHNA and CDR2 YNFKEQ. Deletions cut 0 bases from V and 7 bases from J, with 20 bases between. The CDR3, as DNA: TGTGCCAGCAGCCAAGAAGGGGCCAGGGAAAGGGTCAATACGCAGTATTTT. Encoded protein: CASSQEGARERVNTQYF.

V is TRBV4-1 and J is TRBJ2-7, with D possibly being TRBD1 (5 bases). V was clipped by 4 bases and J by 5 bases, with 12 bases between them. The CDR3 runs 13 residues. Germline values: CDR1 MGHRA, CDR2 YSYEKL. The DNA of the CDR3 is TGCGCCAGCAGCCGACAGCAGTTCGACGAGCAGTACTTC. This translates into CASSRQQFDEQYF.

This clone was observed a handful of times. The chain is built from TRBV19 and TRBJ2-7; D may be TRBD2 (6 bases). The V end was cut by 5 bases, the J end by 0 bases, with 14 bases between. This CDR3 is 15 amino acids long. Germline loops: CDR1 LNHDA, CDR2 SQIVND (reference sequence). The CDR3 nucleotides are TGTGCCAGTAGTCCCTCGGCCGGGAGCTCCTACGAGCAGTACTTC. Its protein product is CASSPSAGSSYEQYF. The full variable domain, its missing parts supplied by reference TRBV19 and TRBJ2-7, is DGGITQSPKYLFRKEGQNVTLSCEQNLNHDAMYWYRQDPGQGLRLIYYSQIVNDFQKGDIAEGYSVSREKKESFPLTVTSAQKNPTAFYLCASSPSAGSSYEQYFGPGTRLTVT.